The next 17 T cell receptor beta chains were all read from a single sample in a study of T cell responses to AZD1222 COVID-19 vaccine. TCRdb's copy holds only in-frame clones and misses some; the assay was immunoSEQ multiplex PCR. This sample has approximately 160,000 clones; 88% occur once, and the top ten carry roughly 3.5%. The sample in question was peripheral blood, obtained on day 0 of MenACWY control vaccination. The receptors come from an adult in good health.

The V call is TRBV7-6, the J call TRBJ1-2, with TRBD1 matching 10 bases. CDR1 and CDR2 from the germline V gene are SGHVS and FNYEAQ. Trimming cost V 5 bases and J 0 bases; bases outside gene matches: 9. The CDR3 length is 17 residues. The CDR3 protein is CASSEQPGTGANYGYTF. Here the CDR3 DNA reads TGTGCCAGCAGCGAACAACCTGGGACAGGGGCTAACTATGGCTACACCTTC.

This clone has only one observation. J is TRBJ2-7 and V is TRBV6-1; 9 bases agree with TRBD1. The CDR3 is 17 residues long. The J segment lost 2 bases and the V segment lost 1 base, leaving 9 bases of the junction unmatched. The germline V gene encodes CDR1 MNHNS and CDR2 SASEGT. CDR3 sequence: CASSEVLPGQGTYEQYF. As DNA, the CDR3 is TGTGCCAGCAGTGAAGTGTTACCGGGACAGGGAACCTACGAGCAGTACTTC.

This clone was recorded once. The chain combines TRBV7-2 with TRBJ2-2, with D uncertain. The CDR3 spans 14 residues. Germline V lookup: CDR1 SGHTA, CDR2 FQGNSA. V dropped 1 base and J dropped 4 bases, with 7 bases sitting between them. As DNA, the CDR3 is TGTGCCAGCAGCTTAGGGGTGTTCACCGGGGAGCTGTTTTTT. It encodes CASSLGVFTGELFF. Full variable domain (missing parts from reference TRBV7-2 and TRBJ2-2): GAGVSQSPSNKVTEKGKDVELRCDPISGHTALYWYRQSLGQGLEFLIYFQGNSAPDKSGLPSDRFSAERTGGSVSTLTIQRTQQEDSAVYLCASSLGVFTGELFFGEGSRLTVL.

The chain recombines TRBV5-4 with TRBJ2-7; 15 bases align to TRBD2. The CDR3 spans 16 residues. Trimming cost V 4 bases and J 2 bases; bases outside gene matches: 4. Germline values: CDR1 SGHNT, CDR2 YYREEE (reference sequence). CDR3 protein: CASSKGLAGGTYEQYF. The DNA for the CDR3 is TGTGCCAGCAGCAAAGGACTAGCGGGGGGGACCTACGAGCAGTACTTC.

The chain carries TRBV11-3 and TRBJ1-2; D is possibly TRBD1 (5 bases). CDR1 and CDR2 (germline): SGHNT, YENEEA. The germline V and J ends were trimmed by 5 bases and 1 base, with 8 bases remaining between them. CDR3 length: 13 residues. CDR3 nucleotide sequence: TGTGCCAGCAGCCCGGGGGTTAACTATGGCTACACCTTC. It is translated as CASSPGVNYGYTF.

In DNA, the CDR3 is TGTGCCAGTAGTAACCCCCGGGGATGGAACACTGAAGCTTTCTTT. Translating gives CASSNPRGWNTEAFF. V is TRBV19 and J is TRBJ1-1; D not certain. V lost 4 bases to trimming and J lost 1 base, with 13 bases between them. The CDR3 length is 15 residues. CDR1 is LNHDA and CDR2 is SQIVND in the germline V gene (reference sequence).

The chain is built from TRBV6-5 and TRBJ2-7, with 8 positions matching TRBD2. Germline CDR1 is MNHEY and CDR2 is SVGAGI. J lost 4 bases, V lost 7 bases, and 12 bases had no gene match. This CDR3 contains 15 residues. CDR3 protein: CASKLRRGAAYEQYF. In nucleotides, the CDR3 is TGTGCCAGCAAACTTAGGCGGGGGGCCGCGTACGAGCAGTACTTC.

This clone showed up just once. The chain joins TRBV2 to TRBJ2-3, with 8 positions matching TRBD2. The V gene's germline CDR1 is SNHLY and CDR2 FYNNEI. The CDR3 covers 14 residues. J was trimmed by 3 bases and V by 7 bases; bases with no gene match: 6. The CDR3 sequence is CASKERETTDTQYF. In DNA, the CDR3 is TGTGCCAGCAAGGAGCGGGAGACAACAGATACGCAGTATTTT.

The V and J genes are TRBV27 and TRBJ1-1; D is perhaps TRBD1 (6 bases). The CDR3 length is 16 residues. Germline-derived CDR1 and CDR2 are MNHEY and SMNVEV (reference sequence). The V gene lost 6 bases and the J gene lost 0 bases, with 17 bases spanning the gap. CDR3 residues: CASSSTGGHMNTEAFF. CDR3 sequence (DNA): TGTGCCAGCAGCTCAACGGGGGGACACATGAACACTGAAGCTTTCTTT.

CDR3 bases: TGTGCCAGCAAGGGCAGCCAAGAGACCCAGTACTTC. Protein product: CASKGSQETQYF. The rearrangement links TRBV27 to TRBJ2-5; no clear D gene. Germline CDR1 is MNHEY and CDR2 is SMNVEV (reference sequence). The CDR3 sequence is 12 residues long. The ends were cut back, 7 bases at V and 1 base at J, with 7 bases in the middle.

The CDR3 sequence is CASSVLTGDVSYEQYF. The DNA of the CDR3 is TGTGCCAGCAGTGTACTAACAGGGGATGTTTCCTACGAGCAGTACTTC. V is TRBV6-1 and J is TRBJ2-7; 7 bases map to TRBD1. Trimming removed 4 bases from V and 1 base from J; junction bases left unmatched: 10. The length of the CDR3 is 16 residues. Per germline, CDR1 MNHNS and CDR2 SASEGT.

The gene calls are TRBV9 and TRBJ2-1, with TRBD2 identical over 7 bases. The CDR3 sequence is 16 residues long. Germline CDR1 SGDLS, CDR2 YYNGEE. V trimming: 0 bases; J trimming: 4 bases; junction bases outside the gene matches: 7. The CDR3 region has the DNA TGTGCCAGCAGCGTAGGTGGAGCGGGGCCGTACAATGAGCAGTTCTTC. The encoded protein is CASSVGGAGPYNEQFF.

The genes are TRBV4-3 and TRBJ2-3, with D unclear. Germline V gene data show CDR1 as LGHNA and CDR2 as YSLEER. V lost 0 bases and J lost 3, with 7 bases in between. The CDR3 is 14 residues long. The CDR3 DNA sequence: TGCGCCAGCAGCCAAGAGGCCCGGACAGATACGCAGTATTTT. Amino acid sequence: CASSQEARTDTQYF.

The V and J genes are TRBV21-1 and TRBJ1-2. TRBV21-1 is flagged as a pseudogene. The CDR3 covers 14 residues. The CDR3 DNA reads TGTGCCAGCAGGGACCGCCCGGGGAACTATGGCTACACCTTC. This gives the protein CASRDRPGNYGYTF.

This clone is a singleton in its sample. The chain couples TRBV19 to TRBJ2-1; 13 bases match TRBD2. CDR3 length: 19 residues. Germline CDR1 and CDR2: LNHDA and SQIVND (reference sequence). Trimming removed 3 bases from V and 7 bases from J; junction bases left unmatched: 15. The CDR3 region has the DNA TGTGCCAGTAGTATTCCCCAGGGACTAGCGGGAAGTAAGCTGAATGAGCAGTTCTTC. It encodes CASSIPQGLAGSKLNEQFF. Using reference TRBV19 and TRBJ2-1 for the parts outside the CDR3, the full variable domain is DGGITQSPKYLFRKEGQNVTLSCEQNLNHDAMYWYRQDPGQGLRLIYYSQIVNDFQKGDIAEGYSVSREKKESFPLTVTSAQKNPTAFYLCASSIPQGLAGSKLNEQFFGPGTRLTVL.

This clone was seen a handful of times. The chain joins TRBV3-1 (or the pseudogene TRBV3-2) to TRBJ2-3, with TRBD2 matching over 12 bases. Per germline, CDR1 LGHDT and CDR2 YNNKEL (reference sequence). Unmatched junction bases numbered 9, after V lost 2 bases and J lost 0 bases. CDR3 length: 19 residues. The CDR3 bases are TGTGCCAGCAGCCAACAACTAGCGGGGGGCCCCTTTAGCACAGATACGCAGTATTTT. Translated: CASSQQLAGGPFSTDTQYF.

The CDR3 DNA reads as TGTGCCAGCAGCTATAGCAATCAGCCCCAGCATTTT. It encodes CASSYSNQPQHF. V gene TRBV7-2 combines with J gene TRBJ1-5; D gene unclear. The CDR3 runs to 12 residues. Looked up from germline, CDR1 is SGHTA and CDR2 is FQGNSA. V was clipped by 4 bases and J by 0 bases, with 1 base between them.